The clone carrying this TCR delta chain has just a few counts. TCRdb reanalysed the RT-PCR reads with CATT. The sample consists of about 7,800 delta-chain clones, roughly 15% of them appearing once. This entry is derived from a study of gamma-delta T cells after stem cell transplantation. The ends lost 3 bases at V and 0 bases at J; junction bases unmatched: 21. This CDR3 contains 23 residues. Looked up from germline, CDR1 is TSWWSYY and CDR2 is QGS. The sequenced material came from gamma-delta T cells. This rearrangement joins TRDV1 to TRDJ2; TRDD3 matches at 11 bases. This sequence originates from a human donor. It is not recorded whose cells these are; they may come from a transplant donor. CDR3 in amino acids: CALGDFPHTKWGIRGALTAQLFF. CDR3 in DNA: TGTGCTCTTGGGGACTTCCCCCACACTAAATGGGGGATACGCGGGGCTTTGACAGCACAACTCTTCTTT.